The source of this T cell receptor (beta chain) is a study of PD-1 blockade in classical Hodgkin lymphoma. Study information: Intravenous delivery of nivolumab at 3 mg/kg to patients occurred every 2 weeks.

Sequenced by immunoSEQ multiplex PCR; TCRdb stores in-frame clones only, minus some. The repertoire includes about 84,000 clones, roughly nine tenths of them detected once, and 22% sits in the top ten. Germline V gives CDR1 SNHLY, CDR2 FYNNEI. The CDR3 sequence is 14 residues long. The V end lost 6 bases, the J end lost 6 bases, and 15 bases lay between the germline ends. Every single patient, without exception, relapsed after autologous stem cell transplantation, and brentuximab vedotin exposure varied. In regard to this clone: The target antigen is unknown.

Study-wide findings and caveats: Exclusion covered patients beginning nivolumab under 1 year post-ASCT. Complete responders showed a baseline diversity that resembled the diversity of newly diagnosed patients. Relapsed/refractory patients reportedly had the lowest baseline TCR diversity, below newly diagnosed patients, who were below healthy donors.

The sample here was peripheral blood mononuclear cells (PBMCs), taken at baseline. This sequence joins TRBV2 and TRBJ1-5; tentatively, D is TRBD1 (6 bases). This receptor was identified in a human donor with classical Hodgkin lymphoma. The CDR3 nucleotides read TGTGCCAGCAGCGCAGCGGCAGGGGCTCAGCCCCAGCATTTT. The encoded protein is CASSAAAGAQPQHF.